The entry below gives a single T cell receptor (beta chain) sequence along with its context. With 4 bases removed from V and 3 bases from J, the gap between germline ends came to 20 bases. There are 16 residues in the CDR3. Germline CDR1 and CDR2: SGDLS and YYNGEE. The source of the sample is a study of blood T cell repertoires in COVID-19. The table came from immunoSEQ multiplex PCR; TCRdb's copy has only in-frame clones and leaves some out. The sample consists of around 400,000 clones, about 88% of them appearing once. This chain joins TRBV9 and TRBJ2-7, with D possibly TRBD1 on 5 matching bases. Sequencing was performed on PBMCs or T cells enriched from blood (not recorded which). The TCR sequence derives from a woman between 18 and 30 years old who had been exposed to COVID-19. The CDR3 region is CASSPHTGVAYYEQYF. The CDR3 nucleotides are TGTGCCAGCAGCCCACACACAGGAGTCGCCTACTACGAGCAGTACTTC.